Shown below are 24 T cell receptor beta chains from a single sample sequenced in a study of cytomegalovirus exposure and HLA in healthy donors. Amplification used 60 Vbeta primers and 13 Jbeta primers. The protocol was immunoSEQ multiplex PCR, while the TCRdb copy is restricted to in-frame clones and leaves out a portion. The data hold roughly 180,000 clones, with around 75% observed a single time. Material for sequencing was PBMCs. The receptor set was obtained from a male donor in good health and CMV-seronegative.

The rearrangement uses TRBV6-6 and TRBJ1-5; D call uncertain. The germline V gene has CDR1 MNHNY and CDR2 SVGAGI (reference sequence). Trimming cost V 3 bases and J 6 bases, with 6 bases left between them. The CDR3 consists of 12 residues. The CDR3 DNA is TGTGCCAGCAGTTATGTGGCTCAGCCCCAGCATTTT. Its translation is CASSYVAQPQHF.

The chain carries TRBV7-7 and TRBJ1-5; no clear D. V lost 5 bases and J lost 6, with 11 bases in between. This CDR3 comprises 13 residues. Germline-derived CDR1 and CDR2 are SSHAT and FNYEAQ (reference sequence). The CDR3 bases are TGTGCCAGCAGCCTCAGACTCGGTCAGCCCCAGCATTTT. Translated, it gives CASSLRLGQPQHF.

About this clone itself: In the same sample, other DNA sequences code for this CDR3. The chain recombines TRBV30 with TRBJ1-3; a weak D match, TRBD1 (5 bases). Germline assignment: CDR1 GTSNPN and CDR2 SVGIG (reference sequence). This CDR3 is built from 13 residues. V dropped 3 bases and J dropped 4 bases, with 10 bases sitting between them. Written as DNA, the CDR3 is TGTGCCTGGAGCTGGGGGGACGGAAACACCATATATTTT. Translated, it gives CAWSWGDGNTIYF.

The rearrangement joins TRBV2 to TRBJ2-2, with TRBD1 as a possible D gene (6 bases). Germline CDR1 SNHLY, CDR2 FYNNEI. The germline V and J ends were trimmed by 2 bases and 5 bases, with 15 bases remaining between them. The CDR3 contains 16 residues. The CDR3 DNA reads TGTGCCAGCAGTGAAACTGGCAGGGGTTGGACCGGGGAGCTGTTTTTT. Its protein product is CASSETGRGWTGELFF.

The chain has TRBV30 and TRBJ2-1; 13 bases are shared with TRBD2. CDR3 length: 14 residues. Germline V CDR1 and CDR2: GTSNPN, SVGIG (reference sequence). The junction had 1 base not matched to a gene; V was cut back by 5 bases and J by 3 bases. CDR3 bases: TGTGCCTGGGGGACTAGCGGGGTCTACAATGAGCAGTTCTTC. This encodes CAWGTSGVYNEQFF.

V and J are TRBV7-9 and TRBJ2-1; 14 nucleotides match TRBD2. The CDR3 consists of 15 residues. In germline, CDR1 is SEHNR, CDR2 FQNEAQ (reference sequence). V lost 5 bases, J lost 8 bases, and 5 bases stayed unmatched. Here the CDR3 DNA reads TGTGCCAGCAGCCCGGGACTAGCGGGAGTTGATGAGCAGTTCTTC. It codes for CASSPGLAGVDEQFF.

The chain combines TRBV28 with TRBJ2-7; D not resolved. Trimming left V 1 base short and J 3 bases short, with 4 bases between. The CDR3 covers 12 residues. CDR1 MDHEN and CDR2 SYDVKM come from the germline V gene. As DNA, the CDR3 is TGTGCCAGCAGTTTATACGGCTACGAGCAGTACTTC. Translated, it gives CASSLYGYEQYF.

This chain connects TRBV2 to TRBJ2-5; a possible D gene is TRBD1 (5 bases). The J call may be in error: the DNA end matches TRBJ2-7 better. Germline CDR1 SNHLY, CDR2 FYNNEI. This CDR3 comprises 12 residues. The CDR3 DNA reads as TGTGCCAGCAGCAGGGTGGGCGACGAGCAGTACTTC. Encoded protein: CASSRVGDEQYF.

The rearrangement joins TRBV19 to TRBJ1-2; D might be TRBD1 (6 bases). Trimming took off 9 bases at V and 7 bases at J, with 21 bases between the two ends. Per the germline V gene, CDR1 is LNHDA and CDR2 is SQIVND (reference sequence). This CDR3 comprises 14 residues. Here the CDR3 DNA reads TGTGCCAGACAGGGACCACCTTTTTTCTCTGGCTACACCTTC. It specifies CARQGPPFFSGYTF. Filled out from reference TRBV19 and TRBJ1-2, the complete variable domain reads DGGITQSPKYLFRKEGQNVTLSCEQNLNHDAMYWYRQDPGQGLRLIYYSQIVNDFQKGDIAEGYSVSREKKESFPLTVTSAQKNPTAFYLCARQGPPFFSGYTFGSGTRLTVV.

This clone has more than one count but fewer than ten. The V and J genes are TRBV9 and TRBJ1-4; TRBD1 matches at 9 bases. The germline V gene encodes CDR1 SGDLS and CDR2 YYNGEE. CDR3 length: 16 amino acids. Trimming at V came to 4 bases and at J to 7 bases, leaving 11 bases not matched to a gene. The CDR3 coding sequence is TGTGCCAGCAGCCCCTCGACAGGGGGGGGACTTGAAAAACTGTTTTTT. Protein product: CASSPSTGGGLEKLFF.

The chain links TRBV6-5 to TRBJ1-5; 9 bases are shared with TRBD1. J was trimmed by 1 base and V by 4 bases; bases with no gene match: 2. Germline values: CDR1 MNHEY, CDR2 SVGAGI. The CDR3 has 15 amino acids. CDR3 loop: CASSLGQGSNQPQHF. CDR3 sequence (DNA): TGTGCCAGCAGTTTAGGACAGGGGAGCAATCAGCCCCAGCATTTT.

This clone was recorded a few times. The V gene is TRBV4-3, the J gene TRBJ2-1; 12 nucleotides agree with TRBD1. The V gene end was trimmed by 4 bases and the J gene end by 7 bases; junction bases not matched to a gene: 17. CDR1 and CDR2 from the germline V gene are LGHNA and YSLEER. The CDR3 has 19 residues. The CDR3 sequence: CASSLGGQGALSWGNEQFF. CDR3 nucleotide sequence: TGCGCCAGCAGCCTTGGGGGACAGGGGGCTTTGTCGTGGGGAAATGAGCAGTTCTTC.

The CDR3, as DNA: TGTGCCAGCAGCCCCCGGGACATCAACGAGCAGTACTTC. Amino acid sequence: CASSPRDINEQYF. V is TRBV7-9 and J is TRBJ2-7; a weak D match, TRBD1 (6 bases). This CDR3 region has 13 residues. Deletions cut 5 bases from V and 5 bases from J, with 13 bases between. Germline CDR1 and CDR2: SEHNR and FQNEAQ (reference sequence).

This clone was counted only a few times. The CDR3 loop is CASSLMAASDTQYF. The CDR3 DNA is TGTGCCAGCAGCTTAATGGCTGCTTCAGATACGCAGTATTTT. This chain uses TRBV7-3 with TRBJ2-3; D is unresolved. The CDR3 has 14 amino acids. CDR1 is SGHTA and CDR2 is FQGTGA in the germline V gene. V lost 1 base and J lost 4, with 9 bases in between.

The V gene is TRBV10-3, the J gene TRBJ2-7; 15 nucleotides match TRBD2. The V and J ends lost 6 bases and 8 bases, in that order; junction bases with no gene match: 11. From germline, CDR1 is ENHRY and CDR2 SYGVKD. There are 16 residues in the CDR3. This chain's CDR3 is CAISPMGTSGRPKQYF. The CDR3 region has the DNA TGTGCCATCAGCCCCATGGGGACTAGCGGGAGGCCTAAGCAGTACTTC.

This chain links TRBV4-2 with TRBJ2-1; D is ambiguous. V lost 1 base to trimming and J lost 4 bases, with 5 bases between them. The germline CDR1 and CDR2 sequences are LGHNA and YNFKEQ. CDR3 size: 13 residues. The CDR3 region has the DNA TGTGCCAGCAGCCAAGGCGTTTACAATGAGCAGTTCTTC. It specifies CASSQGVYNEQFF.

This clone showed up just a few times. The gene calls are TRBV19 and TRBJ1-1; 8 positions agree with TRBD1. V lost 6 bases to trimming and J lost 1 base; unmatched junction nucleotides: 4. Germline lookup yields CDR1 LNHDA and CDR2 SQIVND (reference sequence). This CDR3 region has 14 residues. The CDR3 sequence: CASRVTGANTEAFF. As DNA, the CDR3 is TGTGCCAGTAGGGTGACAGGGGCGAACACTGAAGCTTTCTTT.

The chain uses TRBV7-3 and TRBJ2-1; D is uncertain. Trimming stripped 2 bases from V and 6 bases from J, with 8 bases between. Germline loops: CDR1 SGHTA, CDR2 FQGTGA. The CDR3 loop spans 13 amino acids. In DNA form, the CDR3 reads TGTGCCAGCAGCTTACTTAGATCCAATGAGCAGTTCTTC. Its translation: CASSLLRSNEQFF.

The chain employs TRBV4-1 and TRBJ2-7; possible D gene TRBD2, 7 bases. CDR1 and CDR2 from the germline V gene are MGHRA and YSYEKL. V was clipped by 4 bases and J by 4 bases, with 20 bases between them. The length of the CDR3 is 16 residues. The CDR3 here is CASSPLGGARPYEQYF. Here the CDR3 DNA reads TGCGCCAGCAGCCCCCTAGGGGGGGCCAGACCATACGAGCAGTACTTC.

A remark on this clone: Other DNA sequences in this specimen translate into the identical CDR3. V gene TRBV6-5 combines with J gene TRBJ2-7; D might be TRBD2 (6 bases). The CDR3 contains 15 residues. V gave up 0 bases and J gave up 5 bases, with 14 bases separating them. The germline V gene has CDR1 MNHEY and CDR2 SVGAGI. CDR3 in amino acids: CASSYSGLGRDEQYF. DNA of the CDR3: TGTGCCAGCAGTTACTCGGGACTGGGTAGGGACGAGCAGTACTTC.

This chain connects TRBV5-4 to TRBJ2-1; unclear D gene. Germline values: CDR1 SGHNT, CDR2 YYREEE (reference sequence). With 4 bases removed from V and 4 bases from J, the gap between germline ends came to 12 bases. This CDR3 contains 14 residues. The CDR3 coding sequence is TGTGCCAGCAGCCCTAGGTCGGGTTACAATGAGCAGTTCTTC. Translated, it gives CASSPRSGYNEQFF.

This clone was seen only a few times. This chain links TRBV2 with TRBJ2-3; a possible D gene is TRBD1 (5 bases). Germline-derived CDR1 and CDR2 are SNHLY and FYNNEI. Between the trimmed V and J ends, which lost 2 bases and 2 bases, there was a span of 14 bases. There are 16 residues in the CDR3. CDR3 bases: TGTGCCAGCAGTGAATGGTTGGACATATACACAGATACGCAGTATTTT. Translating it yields CASSEWLDIYTDTQYF.

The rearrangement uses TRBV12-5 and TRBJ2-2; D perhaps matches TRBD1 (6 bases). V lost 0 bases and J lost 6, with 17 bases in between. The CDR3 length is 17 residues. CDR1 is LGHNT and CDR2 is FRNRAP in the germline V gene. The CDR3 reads CASGLVRTGRGSGELFF. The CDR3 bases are TGTGCTAGTGGTTTGGTACGAACGGGCAGGGGTTCCGGGGAGCTGTTTTTT.

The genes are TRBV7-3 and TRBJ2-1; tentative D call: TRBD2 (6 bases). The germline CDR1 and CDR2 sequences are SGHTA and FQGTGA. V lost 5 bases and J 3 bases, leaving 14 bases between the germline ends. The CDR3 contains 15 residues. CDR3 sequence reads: CASSGGLQRYNEQFF. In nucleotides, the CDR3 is TGTGCCAGCAGCGGGGGACTCCAGCGCTACAATGAGCAGTTCTTC.